The clone carrying this TCR beta chain was counted ten times or more. Germline V gives CDR1 LNHNV, CDR2 YYDKDF (reference sequence). The germline V and J ends were trimmed by 5 bases and 0 bases, with 17 bases remaining between them. The CDR3 loop spans 17 amino acids. Individual cDNA molecules carried attached unique molecular identifiers. One entry per CDR3 protein results from TCRdb running MiXCR on the 5' RACE reads. The table has tens of thousands of distinct CDR3 sequences, around 5% seen once. The data are from a study of early T cells in non-severe SARS-CoV-2 infection. The genes are TRBV15 and TRBJ2-1, with D unclear. Sequencing was performed on whole blood. The sequence was collected from an adult who was a healthcare worker with PCR-confirmed SARS-CoV-2 infection or an uninfected control (not recorded which). CDR3 nucleotide sequence: TGTGCCACCAGCGTCCTTAGGCCCCCAGTCTCCTACAATGAGCAGTTCTTC. As protein: CATSVLRPPVSYNEQFF.